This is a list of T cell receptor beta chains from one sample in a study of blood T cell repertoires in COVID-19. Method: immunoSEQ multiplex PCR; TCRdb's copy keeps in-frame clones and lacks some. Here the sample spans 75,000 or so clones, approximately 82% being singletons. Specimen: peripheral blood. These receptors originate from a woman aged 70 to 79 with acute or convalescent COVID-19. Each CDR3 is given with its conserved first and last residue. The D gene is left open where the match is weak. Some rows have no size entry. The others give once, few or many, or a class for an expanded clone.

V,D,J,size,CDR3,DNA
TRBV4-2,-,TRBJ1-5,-,CASSPRGNSNQPQHF,TGTGCCAGCAGTCCTCGGGGGAACAGCAATCAGCCCCAGCATTTT
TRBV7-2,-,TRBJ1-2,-,CASSTYGGYTF,TGTGCCAGCAGCACCTACGGGGGCTACACCTTC
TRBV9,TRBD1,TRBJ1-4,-,CASSAYRDRVEKLFF,TGTGCCAGCAGCGCCTACCGGGACAGGGTTGAAAAACTGTTTTTT
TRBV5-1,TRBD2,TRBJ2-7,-,CASSWLAGGSYEQYF,TGCGCCAGCAGCTGGTTAGCGGGAGGCTCCTACGAGCAGTACTTC
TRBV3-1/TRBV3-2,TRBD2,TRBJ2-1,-,CASSQGLAGSGEQFF,TGTGCCAGCAGCCAAGGGCTAGCGGGATCGGGTGAGCAGTTCTTC
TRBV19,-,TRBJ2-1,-,CASDRGYEQFF,TGTGCCAGTGATAGGGGGTATGAGCAGTTCTTC
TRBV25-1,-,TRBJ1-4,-,CASSSRTAGEKLFF,TGTGCCAGCAGTTCCCGGACGGCGGGAGAAAAACTGTTTTTT
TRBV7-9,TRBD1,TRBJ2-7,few,CASRQGAGIEQYF,TGTGCCAGCAGACAGGGGGCAGGGATCGAGCAGTACTTC
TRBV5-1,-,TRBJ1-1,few,CASSPGSNRAKGEAFF,TGCGCCAGCAGTCCGGGGTCAAACAGAGCTAAGGGGGAGGCTTTCTTT
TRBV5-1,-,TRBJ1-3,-,CASSLAGSDSGNTIYF,TGCGCCAGCAGCTTGGCCGGGTCAGACTCTGGAAACACCATATATTTT
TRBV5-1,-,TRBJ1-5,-,CASSPLAGNQPQHF,TGCGCCAGCAGCCCCTTAGCGGGCAATCAGCCCCAGCATTTT
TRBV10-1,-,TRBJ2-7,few,CASSESRESEQYF,TGCGCCAGCAGTGAAAGTCGCGAATCCGAGCAGTACTTC
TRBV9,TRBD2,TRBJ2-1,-,CASSGTKRESFYNEQFF,TGTGCCAGCAGCGGTACTAAGCGGGAGTCGTTTTACAATGAGCAGTTCTTC
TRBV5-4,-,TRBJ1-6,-,CASSAINRADSPLHF,TGTGCCAGCAGCGCGATCAACAGGGCCGATTCACCCCTCCACTTT
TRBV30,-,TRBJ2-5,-,CAWSVTKETQYF,TGTGCCTGGAGTGTTACTAAAGAGACCCAGTACTTC
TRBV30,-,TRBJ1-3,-,CAWKMTGNSGNTIYF,TGTGCCTGGAAAATGACAGGAAACTCTGGAAACACCATATATTTT
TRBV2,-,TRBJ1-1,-,CASIGQPNTEAFF,TGTGCCAGCATTGGGCAGCCGAACACTGAAGCTTTCTTT
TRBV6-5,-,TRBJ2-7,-,CASRSGQISYEQYF,TGTGCCAGCAGGAGCGGTCAGATTTCCTACGAGCAGTACTTC
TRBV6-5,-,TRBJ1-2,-,CASRARGGPYGYTF,TGTGCCAGCAGGGCACGGGGGGGGCCTTATGGCTACACCTTC
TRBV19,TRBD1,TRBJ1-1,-,CASSTTGGASTEAFF,TGTGCCAGTAGTACAACAGGGGGCGCGAGCACTGAAGCTTTCTTT
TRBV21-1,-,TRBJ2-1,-,CASSPRLAGVQFDNEQFF,TGTGCCAGCAGCCCCCGACTAGCGGGAGTACAGTTCGACAATGAGCAGTTCTTC
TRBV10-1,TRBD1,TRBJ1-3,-,CASEPGQGAAGNTIYF,TGCGCCAGCGAGCCGGGACAGGGGGCGGCTGGAAACACCATATATTTT
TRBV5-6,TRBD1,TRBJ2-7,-,CASSFGTVYEQYF,TGTGCCAGCAGCTTTGGGACAGTCTACGAGCAGTACTTC
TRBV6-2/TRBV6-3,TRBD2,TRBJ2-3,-,CASSYETGRAVTDTQYF,TGTGCCAGCAGTTACGAGACCGGGAGGGCCGTAACAGATACGCAGTATTTT
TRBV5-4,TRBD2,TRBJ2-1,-,CASARGLAGSLNYNEQFF,TGTGCCAGCGCTCGGGGACTAGCGGGATCGTTGAACTACAATGAGCAGTTCTTC
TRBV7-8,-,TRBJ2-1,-,CASSLGLGNEQFF,TGTGCCAGCAGCTTAGGCCTCGGGAATGAGCAGTTCTTC
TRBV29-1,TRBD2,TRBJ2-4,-,CSGLAGGGDIQYF,TGCAGCGGTCTAGCGGGAGGAGGGGACATTCAGTACTTC
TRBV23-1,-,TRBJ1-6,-,CASSGGARPSPLHF,TGCGCCAGCAGTGGGGGGGCCAGGCCTTCACCCCTCCACTTT
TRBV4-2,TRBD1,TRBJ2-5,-,CASSQAYRGQETQYF,TGTGCCAGCAGCCAGGCCTACAGGGGGCAAGAGACCCAGTACTTC
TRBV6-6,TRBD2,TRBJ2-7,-,CASSASVAGDYEQYF,TGTGCCAGCAGTGCTAGCGTAGCGGGAGACTACGAGCAGTACTTC
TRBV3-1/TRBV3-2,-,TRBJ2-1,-,CASSQDLAVDEQFF,TGTGCCAGCAGCCAAGATTTGGCGGTGGATGAGCAGTTCTTC
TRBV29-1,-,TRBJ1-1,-,CSVSGPAGTEAFF,TGCAGCGTCTCTGGCCCGGCGGGCACTGAAGCTTTCTTT
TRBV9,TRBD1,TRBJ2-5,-,CASRGTGSETQYF,TGTGCCAGCAGAGGGACAGGGTCGGAGACCCAGTACTTC
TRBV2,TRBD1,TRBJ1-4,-,CASNFGTGYEKLFF,TGTGCCAGCAACTTCGGGACAGGCTATGAAAAACTGTTTTTT
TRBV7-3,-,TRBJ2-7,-,CASSHSGTRVGEQYF,TGTGCCAGCAGCCACTCAGGGACAAGGGTTGGCGAGCAGTACTTC
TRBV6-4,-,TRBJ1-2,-,CASSDSNNRDGYTF,TGTGCCAGCAGTGACTCGAATAACAGAGATGGCTACACCTTC
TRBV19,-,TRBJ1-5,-,CASSIQNQPQHF,TGTGCCAGTAGTATCCAGAATCAGCCCCAGCATTTT